This T cell receptor (beta chain) is from a study of metastatic and nonmetastatic thyroid tumors. This clone was counted ten times or more. This CDR3 has 15 residues. From germline, CDR1 is MNHEY and CDR2 SMNVEV (reference sequence). Deletions cut 5 bases from V and 2 bases from J, with 14 bases between. Using MiXCR, TCRdb re-called clones from the PCR reads. Of about 92,000 clones listed, around 14% were seen once; the top ten hold 3.6%. All patients reached thyroid surgery having received no treatment beforehand. V and J are TRBV27 and TRBJ2-3; D possibly corresponds to TRBD2 (5 bases). This receptor was obtained from a female donor with papillary thyroid cancer or a benign thyroid nodule (not recorded which). Some clones in this sample may be carry-over from other donors' samples. Sequencing used blood. The CDR3 bases are TGTGCCAGCAGTCACACCCCGGGGTACACAGATACGCAGTATTTT. Protein product: CASSHTPGYTDTQYF.